These 27 T cell receptor beta chains were sequenced from one sample in a study of cytomegalovirus exposure and HLA in healthy donors. This PCR relied on a set of 60 Vbeta primers and 13 Jbeta primers. Using immunoSEQ multiplex PCR, the repertoire was profiled, and TCRdb retains in-frame clones only, with some absent. The data contain around 180,000 clones, about 77% of them singletons. What was sequenced was PBMCs. The source of these receptors is a man aged 55-75 years in good health and CMV-seronegative.

This sequence joins TRBV9 and TRBJ1-2; 7 nucleotides agree with TRBD1. The CDR3 consists of 16 residues. V was clipped by 3 bases and J by 8 bases; unmatched bases: 16. Per the germline V gene, CDR1 is SGDLS and CDR2 is YYNGEE. The CDR3 region is CASSGQGSHWGSGYTF. The CDR3 nucleotides read TGTGCCAGCAGCGGACAGGGCAGCCATTGGGGTAGCGGCTACACCTTC.

The chain joins TRBV5-1 to TRBJ2-7, with TRBD2 matching 8 bases. Per the germline V gene, CDR1 is SGHRS and CDR2 is YFSETQ. V was pared by 1 base and J by 5 bases, with 14 bases of the junction left unmatched. The CDR3 sequence is 17 residues long. CDR3 in amino acids: CASSLIPRPGLVDEQYF. DNA of the CDR3: TGCGCCAGCAGCTTGATTCCTCGTCCGGGACTAGTCGACGAGCAGTACTTC. Full variable domain (outside the CDR3, taken from reference TRBV5-1 and TRBJ2-7): KAGVTQTPRYLIKTRGQQVTLSCSPISGHRSVSWYQQTPGQGLQFLFEYFSETQRNKGNFPGRFSGRQFSNSRSEMNVSTLELGDSALYLCASSLIPRPGLVDEQYFGPGTRLTVT.

This clone was counted a few times. The gene calls are TRBV27 and TRBJ2-7; 11 bases are a match to TRBD2. This CDR3 spans 14 amino acids. V lost 3 bases to trimming and J lost 6 bases; unmatched junction nucleotides: 4. The germline CDR1 and CDR2 sequences are MNHEY and SMNVEV (reference sequence). The CDR3 loop reads CASSLALAGGEQYF. In nucleotides, the CDR3 is TGTGCCAGCAGTTTGGCTCTAGCGGGAGGCGAGCAGTACTTC.

The chain joins TRBV27 to TRBJ2-1, with a possible D match to TRBD1 (6 bases). The V end lost 5 bases, the J end lost 7 bases, and 18 bases lay between the germline ends. This CDR3 is built from 15 residues. Germline values: CDR1 MNHEY, CDR2 SMNVEV (reference sequence). The CDR3 nucleotides read TGTGCCAGCAGTCCAAGACAGGTTTTAGGTAATGAGCAGTTCTTC. Its translation: CASSPRQVLGNEQFF.

This rearrangement joins TRBV7-3 to TRBJ2-5; 7 bases are a match to TRBD2. The junction had 10 bases not matched to a gene; V was cut back by 4 bases and J by 2 bases. The CDR3 has 16 amino acids. Germline V CDR1 and CDR2: SGHTA, FQGTGA. DNA of the CDR3: TGTGCCAGCAGCTCCCCGGCTAGCGGAACGCAAGAGACCCAGTACTTC. It yields the protein CASSSPASGTQETQYF.

This chain uses TRBV7-2 with TRBJ2-3; D remains unclear. The germline gives CDR1 SGHTA, CDR2 FQGNSA. The CDR3 runs to 14 residues. Trimming cost V 0 bases and J 3 bases, with 7 bases left between them. The CDR3 is CASSLALGTDTQYF. CDR3 DNA: TGTGCCAGCAGCTTAGCGCTCGGGACAGATACGCAGTATTTT.

The chain couples TRBV5-1 to TRBJ2-7, with 10 bases identical to TRBD1. The length of the CDR3 is 14 residues. Per the germline V gene, CDR1 is SGHRS and CDR2 is YFSETQ. Trimming cost V 4 bases and J 2 bases; bases outside gene matches: 3. DNA of the CDR3: TGCGCCAGCAGCACCGGACAGGGGGCCTACGAGCAGTACTTC. Its protein is CASSTGQGAYEQYF.

To note about this clone: Germline is not matched at one junction end, which may reflect a read error. The gene calls are TRBV7-9 and TRBJ2-2, with 8 bases aligning to TRBD1. The germline V gene has CDR1 SEHNR and CDR2 FQNEAQ (reference sequence). The CDR3 spans 16 residues. The CDR3 loop is CSSSFRQGTVPGELFF. CDR3 coding DNA: TGTTCCAGCAGCTTCCGACAGGGGACGGTTCCCGGGGAGCTGTTTTTT.

The chain couples TRBV18 to TRBJ2-1, with D perhaps TRBD1 (5 bases). The CDR3 consists of 13 residues. Germline CDR1 reads KGHSH; CDR2 reads LQKENI. Trimming removed 0 bases from V and 10 bases from J, with 10 bases in between. For the CDR3, the DNA is TGTGCCAGCTCACCACCCGTTCAGGGAGAGCAGTTCTTC. Translated: CASSPPVQGEQFF.

The chain has TRBV2 and TRBJ1-2, with D uncertain. This CDR3 is 13 amino acids long. The V end was cut by 5 bases, the J end by 8 bases, with 15 bases between. Germline V gives CDR1 SNHLY, CDR2 FYNNEI. This CDR3 is CASSNTRSGGYTF. For the CDR3, the DNA is TGTGCCAGCAGTAATACACGTTCGGGGGGCTACACCTTC.

This clone was observed many times. The genes are TRBV6-5 and TRBJ2-3; 12 nucleotides line up with TRBD2. After removal of 4 bases from V and 5 bases from J, the junction contained 7 bases not matched to a gene. This CDR3 contains 16 residues. Per germline, CDR1 MNHEY and CDR2 SVGAGI. Here the CDR3 reads CASSSRLAGDRDTQYF. The CDR3 nucleotides read TGTGCCAGCAGTTCCCGACTAGCGGGAGATAGAGATACGCAGTATTTT.

This chain uses TRBV2 with TRBJ2-7; tentative D call: TRBD1 (5 bases). Germline CDR1 SNHLY, CDR2 FYNNEI. V was shortened by 1 base and J by 6 bases, with 10 bases between the two germline ends. The CDR3 consists of 13 residues. CDR3 bases: TGTGCCAGCAGTGAAGACAGGATAGGCGAGCAGTACTTC. Translated: CASSEDRIGEQYF.

The rearrangement links TRBV27 to TRBJ2-5; D not resolved. The end of the DNA is better explained by TRBJ2-7, so the J call may be wrong. CDR3 length: 13 residues. Germline V CDR1 and CDR2: MNHEY, SMNVEV (reference sequence). The CDR3 sequence is CASSAAPSYEQYF. Here the CDR3 DNA reads TGTGCCAGCAGTGCGGCCCCATCCTACGAGCAGTACTTC.

The rearrangement joins TRBV10-1 to TRBJ1-4, with 11 bases identical to TRBD1. Losses at the gene ends were 6 bases for V and 2 bases for J; bases not matched to a gene: 2. The CDR3 runs to 15 residues. The germline V gene encodes CDR1 WNHNN and CDR2 SYGVQD (reference sequence). The CDR3 bases are TGCGCCAGCAGCGGGACAGGGGGTACTAATGAAAAACTGTTTTTT. As protein: CASSGTGGTNEKLFF.

The genes are TRBV9 and TRBJ2-3; 9 bases align to TRBD1. Germline V gene lookup returns CDR1 SGDLS and CDR2 YYNGEE. The V and J ends lost 3 bases and 7 bases, in that order; junction bases with no gene match: 9. The length of the CDR3 is 15 residues. The CDR3 region has the DNA TGTGCCAGCAGCGCCCCGGGACAGGGATTTAATACGCAGTATTTT. Residues: CASSAPGQGFNTQYF.

V gene TRBV18 combines with J gene TRBJ2-7; weak D call: TRBD1 (6 bases). CDR3 size: 13 residues. Trimming pared 1 base from V and 3 bases from J, leaving 7 bases between. The germline gives CDR1 KGHSH, CDR2 LQKENI. CDR3 in amino acids: CASSPRDIYEQYF. The CDR3 nucleotides are TGTGCCAGCTCACCACGGGACATCTACGAGCAGTACTTC.

V usage is TRBV2 and J usage is TRBJ1-1; D gene uncertain. With 2 bases removed from V and 3 bases from J, the gap between germline ends came to 13 bases. CDR1 and CDR2 from the germline V gene are SNHLY and FYNNEI. The CDR3 runs 15 residues. CDR3 region: CASSEWRGRDTEAFF. CDR3 coding DNA: TGTGCCAGCAGTGAATGGCGTGGGAGGGACACTGAAGCTTTCTTT.

This chain uses TRBV5-1 with TRBJ2-2; D gene ambiguous. V lost 1 base, J lost 1 base, and 8 bases lay in between. The CDR3 extends over 15 amino acids. Germline V gene sequence: CDR1 SGHRS, CDR2 YFSETQ. The CDR3 reads CASSLLAVNTGELFF. CDR3 coding DNA: TGCGCCAGCAGCTTGCTGGCGGTGAACACCGGGGAGCTGTTTTTT.

The V call is TRBV7-9, the J call TRBJ1-1; D is perhaps TRBD1 (5 bases). Deletions cut 3 bases from V and 13 bases from J, with 21 bases between. The CDR3 covers 14 residues. CDR1 and CDR2 from the germline V gene are SEHNR and FQNEAQ (reference sequence). The CDR3 loop is CASSFYQGAQRVFF. In nucleotides, the CDR3 is TGTGCCAGCAGCTTTTATCAAGGGGCCCAAAGGGTTTTCTTT.

The chain couples TRBV27 to TRBJ1-5, with no clear D. CDR3 size: 14 residues. V was clipped by 2 bases and J by 4 bases, with 9 bases between them. From germline, CDR1 is MNHEY and CDR2 SMNVEV (reference sequence). The CDR3 is CASSLTRSNQPQHF. The CDR3 DNA reads as TGTGCCAGCAGTTTAACGCGGTCTAATCAGCCCCAGCATTTT.

The chain has TRBV19 and TRBJ1-2; TRBD1 is a possible D gene (5 bases). CDR1 is LNHDA, CDR2 SQIVND, per germline (reference sequence). This CDR3 has 17 residues. Trimming took 5 bases from V and 4 from J, leaving 23 bases between them. The CDR3 loop is CASSLTGEGIGSYGYTF. CDR3 nucleotide sequence: TGTGCCAGTAGTCTTACGGGAGAGGGGATTGGTAGCTATGGCTACACCTTC.

This clone was observed a few times. V and J are TRBV6-5 and TRBJ1-1; D is unclear. Per the germline V gene, CDR1 is MNHEY and CDR2 is SVGAGI. The CDR3 is 12 amino acids. The V and J ends lost 5 bases and 11 bases respectively, with 15 bases between them. The CDR3 DNA reads as TGTGCCAGCAGTGAAGGAAGAGGATTCGCTTTCTTT. Translation: CASSEGRGFAFF.

This chain connects TRBV4-3 to TRBJ1-2; a weak D match, TRBD1 (6 bases). Trimming took 4 bases from V and 7 from J, leaving 16 bases between them. There are 14 residues in the CDR3. Germline CDR1 reads LGHNA; CDR2 reads YSLEER. The chain's CDR3 is CASSREQGVRGYTF. In DNA, the CDR3 is TGCGCCAGCAGCCGGGAACAGGGAGTCCGTGGCTACACCTTC.

The genes are TRBV10-3 and TRBJ2-2, with D possibly TRBD1 on 5 matching bases. Germline CDR1 ENHRY, CDR2 SYGVKD. This CDR3 contains 16 residues. The V and J ends lost 5 bases and 2 bases respectively, with 15 bases between them. CDR3 protein: CAISSDSNTNTGELFF. The CDR3 DNA reads TGTGCCATCAGTTCCGACAGCAACACCAACACCGGGGAGCTGTTTTTT.

The sample holds a few counts of this clone. In nucleotides, the CDR3 is TGTGCCTGGGAATCCCCCGGGTATACGCAGTATTTT. Translated: CAWESPGYTQYF. The V call is TRBV30, the J call TRBJ2-3; D gene unclear. V gave up 5 bases and J gave up 7 bases, with 13 bases separating them. The CDR3 sequence is 12 residues long. In germline, CDR1 is GTSNPN, CDR2 SVGIG (reference sequence).

The chain employs TRBV7-3 and TRBJ2-3; TRBD2 matches at 11 bases. V shed 5 bases and J 6 bases; nucleotides not matched to a gene: 7. The CDR3 runs 15 residues. The germline V gene encodes CDR1 SGHTA and CDR2 FQGTGA. CDR3 sequence reads: CASSELAGVIDTQYF. In DNA, the CDR3 is TGTGCCAGCAGCGAACTAGCGGGAGTGATTGATACGCAGTATTTT.

In regard to this clone: One junction end disagrees with the germline gene, perhaps due to a read error. The chain joins TRBV5-6 to TRBJ1-5, with D possibly matching TRBD1 (5 bases). Germline CDR1 reads SGHDT; CDR2 reads YYEEEE. The CDR3 length is 16 residues. The CDR3 here is CASSLQWGESNQPQNF. CDR3 DNA sequence: TGTGCCAGCAGCTTGCAATGGGGGGAAAGCAATCAGCCCCAGAATTTT.